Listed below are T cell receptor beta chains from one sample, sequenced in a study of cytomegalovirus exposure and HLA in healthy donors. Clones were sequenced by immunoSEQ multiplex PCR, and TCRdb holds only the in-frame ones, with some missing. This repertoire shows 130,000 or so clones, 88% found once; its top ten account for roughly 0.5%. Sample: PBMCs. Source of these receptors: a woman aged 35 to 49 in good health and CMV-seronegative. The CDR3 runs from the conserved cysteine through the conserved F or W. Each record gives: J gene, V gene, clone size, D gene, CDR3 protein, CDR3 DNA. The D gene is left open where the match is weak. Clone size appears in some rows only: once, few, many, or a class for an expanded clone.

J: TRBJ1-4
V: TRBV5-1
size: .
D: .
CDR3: CASSLEGWTNEKLFF
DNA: TGCGCCAGCAGCTTGGAGGGGTGGACTAATGAAAAACTGTTTTTT

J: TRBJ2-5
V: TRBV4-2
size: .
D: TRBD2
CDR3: CASSHPSGSGETQYF
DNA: TGTGCCAGCAGCCATCCTAGCGGGAGCGGGGAGACCCAGTACTTC

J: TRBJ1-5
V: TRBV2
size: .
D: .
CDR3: CASSFGTLLLNTQHF
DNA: TGTGCCAGCAGCTTCGGGACACTCCTACTGAATACGCAGCATTTT

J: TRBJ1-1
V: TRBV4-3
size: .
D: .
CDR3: CASSQDLAGWDTEAFF
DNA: TGCGCCAGCAGCCAAGATCTGGCAGGGTGGGACACTGAAGCTTTCTTT

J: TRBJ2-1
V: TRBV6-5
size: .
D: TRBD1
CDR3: CASSYVQGNEQFF
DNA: TGTGCCAGCAGTTATGTACAGGGGAATGAGCAGTTCTTC

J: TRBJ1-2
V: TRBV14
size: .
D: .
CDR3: CASSPSGYGYTF
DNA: TGTGCCAGCAGTCCTAGTGGGTATGGCTACACCTTC

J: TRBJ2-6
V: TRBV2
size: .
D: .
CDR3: CASIGETNVLTF
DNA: TGTGCCAGCATCGGTGAGACCAACGTCCTGACTTTC

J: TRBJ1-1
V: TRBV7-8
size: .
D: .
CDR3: CASSLEGGRNTEAFF
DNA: TGTGCCAGCAGCTTGGAGGGAGGCCGGAACACTGAAGCTTTCTTT

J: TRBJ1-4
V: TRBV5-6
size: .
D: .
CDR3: CASAAIRRSNEKLFF
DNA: TGTGCCAGCGCCGCCATCAGGCGTTCTAATGAAAAACTGTTTTTT

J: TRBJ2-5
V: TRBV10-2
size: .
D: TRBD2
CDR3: CASSRTSGILETQYF
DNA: TGCGCCAGCAGTCGGACTAGCGGGATACTGGAGACCCAGTACTTC

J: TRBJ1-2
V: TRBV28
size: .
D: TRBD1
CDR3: CASSLPPRGQGWDYGYTF
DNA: TGTGCCAGCAGTTTACCCCCGAGAGGACAGGGCTGGGACTATGGCTACACCTTC

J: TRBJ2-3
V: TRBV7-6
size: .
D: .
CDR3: CASSSRTSTDTQYF
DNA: TGTGCCAGCAGCTCCCGGACTAGCACAGATACGCAGTATTTT

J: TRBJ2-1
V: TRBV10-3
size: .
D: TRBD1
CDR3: CAIRGTGGPYNEQFF
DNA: TGTGCCATCAGAGGGACAGGGGGCCCATACAATGAGCAGTTCTTC

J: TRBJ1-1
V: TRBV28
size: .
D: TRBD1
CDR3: CASSLQGSNTEAFF
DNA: TGTGCCAGCAGCCTACAGGGGTCGAACACTGAAGCTTTCTTT

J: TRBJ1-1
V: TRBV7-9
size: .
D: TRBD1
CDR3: CSSNPLGQTNTEAFF
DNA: TGTTCCAGCAACCCCCTGGGACAGACCAACACTGAAGCTTTCTTT

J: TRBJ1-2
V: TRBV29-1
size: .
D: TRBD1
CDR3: CSVEGQGVGYGYTF
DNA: TGCAGCGTTGAAGGGCAGGGGGTGGGCTATGGCTACACCTTC

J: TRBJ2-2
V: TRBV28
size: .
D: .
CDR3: CASSSTNTGELFF
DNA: TGTGCCAGCAGTTCCACTAACACCGGGGAGCTGTTTTTT

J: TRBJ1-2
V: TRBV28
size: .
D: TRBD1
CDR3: CASSSGTESGYTF
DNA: TGTGCCAGCAGTTCCGGGACAGAGAGCGGCTACACCTTC

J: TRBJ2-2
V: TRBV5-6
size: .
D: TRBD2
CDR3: CASSFLAGGDTGELFF
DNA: TGTGCCAGCAGCTTCCTAGCGGGAGGGGACACCGGGGAGCTGTTTTTT

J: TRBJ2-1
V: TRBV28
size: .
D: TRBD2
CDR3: CASSSVAGSSYNEQFF
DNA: TGTGCCAGCAGTTCGGTAGCGGGGAGCTCCTACAATGAGCAGTTCTTC

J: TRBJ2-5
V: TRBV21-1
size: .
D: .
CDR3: CARPKGRDQETQYF
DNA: TGTGCCAGGCCGAAGGGGAGGGACCAAGAGACCCAGTACTTC

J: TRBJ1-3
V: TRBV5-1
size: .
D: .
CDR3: CASSLSGPISGNTIYF
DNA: TGCGCCAGCAGCTTGAGCGGACCGATCTCTGGAAACACCATATATTTT

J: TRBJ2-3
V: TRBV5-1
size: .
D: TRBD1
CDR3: CASSLGQGGTDTQYF
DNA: TGCGCCAGCAGCCTGGGACAGGGGGGAACAGATACGCAGTATTTT

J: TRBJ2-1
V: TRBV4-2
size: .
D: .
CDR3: CASSQAPDSSYNEQFF
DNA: TGTGCCAGCAGCCAAGCGCCGGACAGCTCCTACAATGAGCAGTTCTTC

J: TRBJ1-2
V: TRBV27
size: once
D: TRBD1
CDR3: CASSQPGQGTGYTF
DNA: TGTGCCAGCAGTCAACCGGGACAGGGGACTGGCTACACCTTC

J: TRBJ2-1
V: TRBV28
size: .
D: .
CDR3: CASRFDTSSYNEQFF
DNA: TGTGCCAGCAGATTTGACACGAGCTCCTACAATGAGCAGTTCTTC

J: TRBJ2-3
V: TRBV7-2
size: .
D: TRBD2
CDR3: CASSLEGLAGVDTQYF
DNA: TGTGCCAGCAGCTTAGAGGGACTAGCGGGAGTAGATACGCAGTATTTT

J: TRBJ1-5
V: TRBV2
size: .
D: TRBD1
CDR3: CASREHPPGQGNNQPQHF
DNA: TGTGCCAGCAGAGAACACCCACCGGGACAGGGGAACAATCAGCCCCAGCATTTT

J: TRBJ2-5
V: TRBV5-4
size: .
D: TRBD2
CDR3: CASSLLAGREQYF
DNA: TGTGCCAGCAGCTTATTAGCGGGAAGGGAGCAGTACTTC

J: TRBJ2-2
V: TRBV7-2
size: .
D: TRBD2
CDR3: CASSLAREKFLSGELFF
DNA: TGTGCCAGCAGCTTAGCGCGGGAGAAGTTCTTGTCCGGGGAGCTGTTTTTT

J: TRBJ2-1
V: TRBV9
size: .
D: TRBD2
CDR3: CASSVRLADWVDEQFF
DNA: TGTGCCAGCAGCGTAAGACTAGCTGATTGGGTGGATGAGCAGTTCTTC

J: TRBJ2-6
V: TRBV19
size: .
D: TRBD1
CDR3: CASTLGQAGSGANVLTF
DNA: TGTGCCAGTACTCTGGGACAGGCCGGCTCTGGGGCCAACGTCCTGACTTTC

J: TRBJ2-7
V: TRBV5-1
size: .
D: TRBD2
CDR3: CASSRLAGGSSSYEQYF
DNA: TGCGCCAGCAGCCGACTAGCGGGAGGGTCGAGCTCCTACGAGCAGTACTTC

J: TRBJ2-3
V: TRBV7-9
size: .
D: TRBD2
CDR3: CASSLPFGLAGADTQYF
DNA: TGTGCCAGCAGCTTACCGTTCGGACTAGCGGGAGCGGATACGCAGTATTTT

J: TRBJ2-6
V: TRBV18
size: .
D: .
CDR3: CASSSRVTVSGANVLTF
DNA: TGTGCCAGCTCATCTAGAGTGACAGTCTCTGGGGCCAACGTCCTGACTTTC

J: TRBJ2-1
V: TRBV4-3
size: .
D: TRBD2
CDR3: CASSRLGGGPYNEQFF
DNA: TGCGCCAGCAGCCGACTCGGGGGAGGGCCTTACAATGAGCAGTTCTTC

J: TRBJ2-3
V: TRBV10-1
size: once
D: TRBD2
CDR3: CASSEGLAGPDTQYF
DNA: TGCGCCAGCAGTGAAGGACTAGCGGGCCCAGATACGCAGTATTTT

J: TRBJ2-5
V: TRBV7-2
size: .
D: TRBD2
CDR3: CASSLQRGRAIGETQYF
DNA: TGTGCCAGCAGCCTCCAGCGCGGGAGGGCAATAGGAGAGACCCAGTACTTC

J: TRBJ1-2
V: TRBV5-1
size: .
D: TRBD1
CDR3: CASSTGQPGRGGYTF
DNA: TGCGCCAGCAGCACGGGACAGCCCGGCCGGGGTGGCTACACCTTC

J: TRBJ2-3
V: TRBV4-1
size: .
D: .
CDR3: CASSHRRDTQYF
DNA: TGCGCCAGCAGCCACCGCCGGGATACGCAGTATTTT

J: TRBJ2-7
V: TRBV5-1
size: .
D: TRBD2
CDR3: CASSHGTSGPTYEQYF
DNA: TGCGCCAGCAGCCACGGGACTAGCGGGCCCACCTACGAGCAGTACTTC

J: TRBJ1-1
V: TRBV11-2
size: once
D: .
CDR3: CASSPTTTGYAFF
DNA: TGTGCCAGCAGCCCGACGACTACAGGGTATGCTTTCTTT

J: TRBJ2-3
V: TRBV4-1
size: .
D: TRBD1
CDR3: CASSQVGQGRRGDTQYF
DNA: TGCGCCAGCAGCCAAGTCGGACAGGGGCGAAGGGGCGATACGCAGTATTTT

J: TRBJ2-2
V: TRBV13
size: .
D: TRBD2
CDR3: CASSLKLAGGGELFF
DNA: TGTGCCAGCAGCTTAAAACTAGCGGGAGGAGGGGAGCTGTTTTTT

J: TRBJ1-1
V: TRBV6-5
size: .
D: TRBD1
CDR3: CASSYSFRQGPAFF
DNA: TGTGCCAGCAGTTACTCTTTCAGACAGGGGCCCGCTTTCTTT

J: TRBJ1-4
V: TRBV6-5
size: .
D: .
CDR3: CASRRQDATNEKLFF
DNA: TGTGCCAGCAGAAGACAGGATGCAACTAATGAAAAACTGTTTTTT

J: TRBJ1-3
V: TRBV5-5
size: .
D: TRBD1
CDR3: CASSAGTDSGNTIYF
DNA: TGTGCCAGCAGCGCTGGGACAGACTCTGGAAACACCATATATTTT

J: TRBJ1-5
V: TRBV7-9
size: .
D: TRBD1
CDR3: CSSSPGTVGNQPQHF
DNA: TGTTCCAGCAGCCCAGGGACAGTAGGCAATCAGCCCCAGCATTTT

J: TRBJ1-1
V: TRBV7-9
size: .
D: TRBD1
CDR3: CASSKQGANTEAFF
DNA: TGTGCCAGCAGCAAGCAGGGGGCAAACACTGAAGCTTTCTTT

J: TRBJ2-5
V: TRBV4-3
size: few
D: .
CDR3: CASSQDWGQTQETQYF
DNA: TGCGCCAGCAGCCAAGATTGGGGGCAGACCCAAGAGACCCAGTACTTC

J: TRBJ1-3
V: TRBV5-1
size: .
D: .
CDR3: CASSQNAASGNTIYF
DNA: TGCGCCAGCAGCCAGAACGCGGCCTCTGGAAACACCATATATTTT

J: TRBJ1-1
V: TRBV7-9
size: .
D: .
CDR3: CASSTYRDTYYGTEAFF
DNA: TGTGCCAGCAGCACCTACCGGGACACCTATTACGGGACTGAAGCTTTCTTT

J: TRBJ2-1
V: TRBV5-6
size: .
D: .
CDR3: CASSSQPRVDYNEQFF
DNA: TGTGCCAGCAGCTCTCAACCGCGGGTAGACTACAATGAGCAGTTCTTC

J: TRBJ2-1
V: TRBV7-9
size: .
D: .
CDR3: CASTTGGGSYNEQFF
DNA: TGTGCCAGCACCACGGGGGGCGGGTCCTACAATGAGCAGTTCTTC

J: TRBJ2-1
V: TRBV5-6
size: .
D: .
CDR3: CASSLAHGSRDGDNEQFF
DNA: TGTGCCAGCAGCTTGGCCCACGGGAGCCGAGACGGAGACAATGAGCAGTTCTTC